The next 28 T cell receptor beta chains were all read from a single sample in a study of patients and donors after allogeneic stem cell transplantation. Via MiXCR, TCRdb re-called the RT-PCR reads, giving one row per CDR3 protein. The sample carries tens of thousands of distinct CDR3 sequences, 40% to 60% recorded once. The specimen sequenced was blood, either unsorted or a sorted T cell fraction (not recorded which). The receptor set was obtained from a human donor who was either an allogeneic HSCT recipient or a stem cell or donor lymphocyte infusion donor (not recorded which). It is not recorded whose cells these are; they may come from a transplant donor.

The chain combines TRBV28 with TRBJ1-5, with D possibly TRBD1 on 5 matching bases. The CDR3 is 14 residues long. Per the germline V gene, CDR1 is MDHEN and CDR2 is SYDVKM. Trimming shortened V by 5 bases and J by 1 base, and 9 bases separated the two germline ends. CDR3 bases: TGTGCCAGCAGTCTCAGGGACAGCAATCAGCCCCAGCATTTT. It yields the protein CASSLRDSNQPQHF.

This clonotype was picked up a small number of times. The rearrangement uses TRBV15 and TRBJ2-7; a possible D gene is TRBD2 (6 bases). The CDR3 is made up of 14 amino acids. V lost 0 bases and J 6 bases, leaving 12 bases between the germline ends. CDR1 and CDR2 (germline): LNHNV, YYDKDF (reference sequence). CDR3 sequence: CATSRDRGTGEQYF. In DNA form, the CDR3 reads TGTGCCACCAGCAGAGATCGGGGGACCGGCGAGCAGTACTTC.

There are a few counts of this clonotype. This chain's CDR3 is CASSHVRAHKVQPQHF. CDR3 coding DNA: TGTGCCAGCAGCCATGTCCGAGCCCACAAAGTCCAGCCCCAGCATTTT. This chain links TRBV14 with TRBJ1-5; D unresolved. The CDR3 has 16 residues. The germline CDR1 and CDR2 sequences are SGHDN and FVKESK. Trimming pared 3 bases from V and 7 bases from J, leaving 19 bases between.

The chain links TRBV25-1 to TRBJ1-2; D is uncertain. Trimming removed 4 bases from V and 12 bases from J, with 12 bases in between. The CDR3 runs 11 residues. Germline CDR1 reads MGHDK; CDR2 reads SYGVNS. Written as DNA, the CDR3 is TGTGCCAGCAGTGTCGGCCGGGAGAACACCTTC. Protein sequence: CASSVGRENTF.

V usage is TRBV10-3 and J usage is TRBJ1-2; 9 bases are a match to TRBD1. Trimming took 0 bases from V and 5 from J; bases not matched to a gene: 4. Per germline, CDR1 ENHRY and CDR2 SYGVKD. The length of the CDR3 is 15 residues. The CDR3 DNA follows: TGTGCCATCAGTGAGTCCGGACAGGGGCTTTATGGCTACACCTTC. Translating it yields CAISESGQGLYGYTF.

The chain's CDR3 is CASSYSIRQMNTEAFF. The CDR3 DNA is TGTGCCAGCAGTTACTCGATTAGGCAGATGAACACTGAAGCTTTCTTT. The chain couples TRBV6-2 or TRBV6-3 to TRBJ1-1; D remains ambiguous. There are 16 residues in the CDR3. The V gene lost 0 bases and the J gene lost 0 bases, with 11 bases spanning the gap. Germline lookup yields CDR1 MNHEY and CDR2 SVGEGT.

The CDR3 loop is CASSQQGGDEAFF. CDR3 sequence (DNA): TGTGCCAGCAGCCAGCAGGGAGGAGACGAAGCTTTCTTT. J is TRBJ1-1 and V is TRBV4-2, with a tentative D call TRBD1 (5 bases). CDR1 is LGHNA and CDR2 is YNFKEQ in the germline V gene. The V end was cut by 3 bases, the J end by 8 bases, with 13 bases between. CDR3 length equals 13 residues.

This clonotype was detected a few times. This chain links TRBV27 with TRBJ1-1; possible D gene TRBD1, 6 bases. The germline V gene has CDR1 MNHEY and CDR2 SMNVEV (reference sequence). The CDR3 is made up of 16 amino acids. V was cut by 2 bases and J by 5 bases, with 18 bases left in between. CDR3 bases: TGTGCCAGCAGTTTAATCGGGGGGCGCGGAGTGACTGAAGCTTTCTTT. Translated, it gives CASSLIGGRGVTEAFF.

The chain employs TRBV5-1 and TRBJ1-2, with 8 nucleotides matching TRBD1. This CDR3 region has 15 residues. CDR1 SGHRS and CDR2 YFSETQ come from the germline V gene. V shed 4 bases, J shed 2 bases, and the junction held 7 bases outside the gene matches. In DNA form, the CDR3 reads TGCGCCAGCAGCCCGGACAGGGTAGGAAACTATGGCTACACCTTC. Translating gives CASSPDRVGNYGYTF.

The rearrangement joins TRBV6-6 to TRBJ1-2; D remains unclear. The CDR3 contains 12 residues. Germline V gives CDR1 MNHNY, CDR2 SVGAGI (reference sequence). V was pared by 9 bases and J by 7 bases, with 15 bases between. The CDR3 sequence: CASEGQEGGYTF. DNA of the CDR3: TGTGCCAGTGAGGGCCAAGAGGGTGGCTACACCTTC.

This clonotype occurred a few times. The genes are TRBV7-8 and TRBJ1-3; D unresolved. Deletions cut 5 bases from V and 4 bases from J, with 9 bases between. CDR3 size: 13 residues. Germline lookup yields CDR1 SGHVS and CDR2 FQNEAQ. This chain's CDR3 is CASSPELGNTIYF. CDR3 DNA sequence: TGTGCCAGCAGCCCCGAGTTAGGAAACACCATATATTTT.

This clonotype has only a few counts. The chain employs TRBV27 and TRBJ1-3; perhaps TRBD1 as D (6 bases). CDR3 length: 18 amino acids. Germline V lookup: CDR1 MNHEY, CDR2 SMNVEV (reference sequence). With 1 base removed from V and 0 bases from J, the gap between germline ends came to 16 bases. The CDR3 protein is CASSLYGGGTISGNTIYF. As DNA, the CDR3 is TGTGCCAGCAGTTTATATGGGGGGGGGACAATCTCTGGAAACACCATATATTTT.

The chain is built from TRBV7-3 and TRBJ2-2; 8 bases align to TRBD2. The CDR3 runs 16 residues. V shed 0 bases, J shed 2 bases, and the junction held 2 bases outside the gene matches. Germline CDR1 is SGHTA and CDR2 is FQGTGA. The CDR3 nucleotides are TGTGCCAGCAGCTTAACTAGCGGGATAAACACCGGGGAGCTGTTTTTT. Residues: CASSLTSGINTGELFF.

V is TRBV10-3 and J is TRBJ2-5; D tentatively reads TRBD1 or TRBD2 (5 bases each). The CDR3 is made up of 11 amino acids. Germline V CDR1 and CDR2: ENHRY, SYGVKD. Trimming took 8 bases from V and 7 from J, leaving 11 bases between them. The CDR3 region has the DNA TGTGCCATCCAGGGCCGGGGGACCCAGTACTTC. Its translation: CAIQGRGTQYF.

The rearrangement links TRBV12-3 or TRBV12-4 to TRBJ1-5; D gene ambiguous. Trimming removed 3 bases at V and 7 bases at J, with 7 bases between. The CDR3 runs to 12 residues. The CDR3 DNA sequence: TGTGCCAGCAGTTTCGAGGCCCAGCCCCAGCATTTT. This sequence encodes CASSFEAQPQHF.

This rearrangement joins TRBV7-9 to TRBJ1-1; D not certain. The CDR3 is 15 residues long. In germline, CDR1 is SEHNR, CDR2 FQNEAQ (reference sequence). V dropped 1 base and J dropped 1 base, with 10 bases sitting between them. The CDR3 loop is CASSLGGLWNTEAFF. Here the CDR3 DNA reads TGTGCCAGCAGCTTAGGTGGGTTGTGGAACACTGAAGCTTTCTTT.

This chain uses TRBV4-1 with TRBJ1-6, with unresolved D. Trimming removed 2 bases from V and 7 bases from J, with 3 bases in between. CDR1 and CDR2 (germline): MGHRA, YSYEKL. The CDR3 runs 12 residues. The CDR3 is CASSQPNSPLHF. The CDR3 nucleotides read TGCGCCAGCAGCCAACCGAATTCACCCCTCCACTTT.

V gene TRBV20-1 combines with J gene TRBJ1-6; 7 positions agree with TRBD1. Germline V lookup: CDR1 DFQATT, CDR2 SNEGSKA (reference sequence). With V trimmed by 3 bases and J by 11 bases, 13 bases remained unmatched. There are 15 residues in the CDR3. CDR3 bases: TGCAGTGCTAGGAAGACGGGACAGCGAGGCCCACCCCTCCACTTT. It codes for CSARKTGQRGPPLHF.

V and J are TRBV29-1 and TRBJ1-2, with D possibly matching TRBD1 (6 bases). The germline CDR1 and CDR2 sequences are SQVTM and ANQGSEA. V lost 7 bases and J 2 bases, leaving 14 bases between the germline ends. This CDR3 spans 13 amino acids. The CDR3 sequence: CSGRQAENYGYTF. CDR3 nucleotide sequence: TGCAGCGGGCGACAGGCTGAAAACTATGGCTACACCTTC.

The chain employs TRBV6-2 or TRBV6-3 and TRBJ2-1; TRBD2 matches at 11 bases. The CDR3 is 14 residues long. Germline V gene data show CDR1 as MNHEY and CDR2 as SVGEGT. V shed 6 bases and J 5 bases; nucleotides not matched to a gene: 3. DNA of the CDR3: TGTGCCAGCAGCACTAGCGGGGGTAACAATGAGCAGTTCTTC. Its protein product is CASSTSGGNNEQFF.

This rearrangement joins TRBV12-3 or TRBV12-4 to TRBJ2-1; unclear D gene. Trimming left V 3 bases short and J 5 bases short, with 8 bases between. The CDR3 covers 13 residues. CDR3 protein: CASSFESHNEQFF. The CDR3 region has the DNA TGTGCCAGCAGTTTTGAGAGCCACAATGAGCAGTTCTTC.

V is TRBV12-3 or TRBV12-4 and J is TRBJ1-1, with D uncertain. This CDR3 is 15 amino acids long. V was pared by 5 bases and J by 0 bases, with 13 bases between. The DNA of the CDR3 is TGTGCCAGCAGTGCCCGGGCGTCCATGAACACTGAAGCTTTCTTT. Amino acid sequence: CASSARASMNTEAFF.

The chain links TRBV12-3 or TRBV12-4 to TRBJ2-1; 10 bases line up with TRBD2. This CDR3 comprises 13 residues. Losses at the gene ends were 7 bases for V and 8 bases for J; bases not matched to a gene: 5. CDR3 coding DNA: TGTGCCAGCATACTAGCGGGACTCGATGAGCAGTTCTTC. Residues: CASILAGLDEQFF.

CDR3 loop: CASSLGDRWEQFF. The CDR3 bases are TGTGCCAGCAGCTTAGGGGACAGGTGGGAGCAGTTCTTC. The chain links TRBV7-9 to TRBJ2-1; 8 bases fit TRBD1. Germline V gene sequence: CDR1 SEHNR, CDR2 FQNEAQ (reference sequence). The ends lost 1 base at V and 10 bases at J; junction bases unmatched: 3. This CDR3 has 13 amino acids.

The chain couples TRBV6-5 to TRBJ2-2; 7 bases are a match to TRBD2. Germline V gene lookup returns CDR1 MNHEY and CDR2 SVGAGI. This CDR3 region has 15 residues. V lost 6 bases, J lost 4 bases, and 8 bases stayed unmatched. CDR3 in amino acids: CASRLADTSTGELFF. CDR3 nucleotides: TGTGCCAGCAGGCTAGCGGATACGAGCACCGGGGAGCTGTTTTTT.

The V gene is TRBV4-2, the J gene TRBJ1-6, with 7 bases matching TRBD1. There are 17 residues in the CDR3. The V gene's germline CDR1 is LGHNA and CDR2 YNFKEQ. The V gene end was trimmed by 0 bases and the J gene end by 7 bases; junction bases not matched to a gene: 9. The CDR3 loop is CASSQESTRDRNSPLHF. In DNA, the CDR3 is TGTGCCAGCAGCCAAGAGTCGACCCGGGACAGAAATTCACCCCTCCACTTT.

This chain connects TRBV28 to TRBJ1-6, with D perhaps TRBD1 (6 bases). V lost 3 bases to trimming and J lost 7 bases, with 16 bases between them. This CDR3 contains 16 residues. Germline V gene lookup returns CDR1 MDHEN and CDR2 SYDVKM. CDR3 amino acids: CASSFARGSYNSPLHF. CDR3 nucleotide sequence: TGTGCCAGCAGTTTTGCCAGGGGTTCTTACAATTCACCCCTCCACTTT.

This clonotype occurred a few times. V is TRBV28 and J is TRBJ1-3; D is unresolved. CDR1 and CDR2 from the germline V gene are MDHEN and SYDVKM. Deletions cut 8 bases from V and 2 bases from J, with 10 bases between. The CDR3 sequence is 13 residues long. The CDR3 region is CASLRSAGNTIYF. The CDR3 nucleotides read TGTGCCAGCCTAAGATCCGCTGGAAACACCATATATTTT.